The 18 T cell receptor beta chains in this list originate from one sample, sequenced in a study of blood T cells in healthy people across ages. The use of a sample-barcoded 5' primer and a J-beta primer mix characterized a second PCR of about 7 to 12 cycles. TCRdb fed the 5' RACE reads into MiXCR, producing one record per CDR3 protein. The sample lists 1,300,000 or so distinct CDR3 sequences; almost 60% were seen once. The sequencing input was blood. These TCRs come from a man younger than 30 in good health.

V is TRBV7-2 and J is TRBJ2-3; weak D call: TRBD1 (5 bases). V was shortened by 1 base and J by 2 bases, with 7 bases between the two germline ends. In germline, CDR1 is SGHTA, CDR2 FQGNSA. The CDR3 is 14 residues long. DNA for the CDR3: TGTGCCAGCAGCTTAGAGGACACCACAGATACGCAGTATTTT. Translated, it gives CASSLEDTTDTQYF.

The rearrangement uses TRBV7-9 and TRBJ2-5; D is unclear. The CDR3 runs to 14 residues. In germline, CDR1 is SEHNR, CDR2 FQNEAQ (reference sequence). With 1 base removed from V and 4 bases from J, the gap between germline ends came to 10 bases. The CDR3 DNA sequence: TGTGCCAGCAGCTTAGATGCAGGACGAGAGACCCAGTACTTC. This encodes CASSLDAGRETQYF.

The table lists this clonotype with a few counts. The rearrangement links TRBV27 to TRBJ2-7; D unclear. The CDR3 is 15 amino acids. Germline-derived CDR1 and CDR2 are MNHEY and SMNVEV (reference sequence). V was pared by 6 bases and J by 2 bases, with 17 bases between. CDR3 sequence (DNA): TGTGCCAGCAGCCCTTTTCGCGGTTCTACCTACGAGCAGTACTTC. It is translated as CASSPFRGSTYEQYF.

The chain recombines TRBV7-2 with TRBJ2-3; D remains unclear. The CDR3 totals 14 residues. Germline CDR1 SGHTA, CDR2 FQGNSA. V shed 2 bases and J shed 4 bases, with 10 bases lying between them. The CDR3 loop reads CASSLKGSPDTQYF. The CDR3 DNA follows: TGTGCCAGCAGCTTAAAGGGCAGTCCAGATACGCAGTATTTT.

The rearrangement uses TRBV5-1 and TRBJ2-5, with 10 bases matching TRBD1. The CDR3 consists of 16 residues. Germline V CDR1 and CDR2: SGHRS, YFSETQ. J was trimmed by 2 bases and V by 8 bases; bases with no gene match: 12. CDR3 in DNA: TGCGCCAGTGCAAATCGGGACAGGGGTTTTCAAGAGACCCAGTACTTC. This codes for CASANRDRGFQETQYF.

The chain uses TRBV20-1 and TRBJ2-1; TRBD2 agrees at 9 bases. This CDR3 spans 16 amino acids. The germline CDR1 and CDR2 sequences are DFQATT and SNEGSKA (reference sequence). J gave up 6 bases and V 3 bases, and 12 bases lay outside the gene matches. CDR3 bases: TGCAGTGCTAGTGTAGCGGGCGGGGGGGACGTCAATGAGCAGTTCTTC. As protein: CSASVAGGGDVNEQFF.

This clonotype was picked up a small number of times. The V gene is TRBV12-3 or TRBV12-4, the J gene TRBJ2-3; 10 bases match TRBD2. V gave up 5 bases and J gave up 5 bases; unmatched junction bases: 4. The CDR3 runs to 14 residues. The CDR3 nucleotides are TGTGCCAGCAGTCGAAGCGGGGGGGAAGATACGCAGTATTTT. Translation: CASSRSGGEDTQYF.

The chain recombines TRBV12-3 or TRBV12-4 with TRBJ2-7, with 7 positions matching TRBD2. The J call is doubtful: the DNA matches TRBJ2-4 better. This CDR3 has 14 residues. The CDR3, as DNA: TGTGCCAGCGGCCTAGCGGTAGCCAAAAACATTCAGTACTTC. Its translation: CASGLAVAKNIQYF.

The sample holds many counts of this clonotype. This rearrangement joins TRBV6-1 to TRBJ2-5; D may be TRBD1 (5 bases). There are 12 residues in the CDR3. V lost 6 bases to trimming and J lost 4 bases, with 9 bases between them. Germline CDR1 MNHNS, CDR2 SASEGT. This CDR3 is CASSPGRETQYF. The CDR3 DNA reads TGTGCCAGCAGCCCAGGGCGAGAGACCCAGTACTTC.

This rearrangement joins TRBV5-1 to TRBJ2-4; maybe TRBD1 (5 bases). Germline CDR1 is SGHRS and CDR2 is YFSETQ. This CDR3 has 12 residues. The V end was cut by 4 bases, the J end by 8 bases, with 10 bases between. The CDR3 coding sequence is TGCGCCAGCAGCGCTGACAGTTACATTCAGTACTTC. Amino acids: CASSADSYIQYF.

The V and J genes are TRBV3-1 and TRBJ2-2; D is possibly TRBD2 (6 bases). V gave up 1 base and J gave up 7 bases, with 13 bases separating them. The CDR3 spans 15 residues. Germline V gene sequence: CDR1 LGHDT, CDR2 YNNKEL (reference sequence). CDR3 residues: CASSQARLEFGELFF. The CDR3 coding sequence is TGTGCCAGCAGCCAAGCGCGACTAGAGTTCGGGGAGCTGTTTTTT.

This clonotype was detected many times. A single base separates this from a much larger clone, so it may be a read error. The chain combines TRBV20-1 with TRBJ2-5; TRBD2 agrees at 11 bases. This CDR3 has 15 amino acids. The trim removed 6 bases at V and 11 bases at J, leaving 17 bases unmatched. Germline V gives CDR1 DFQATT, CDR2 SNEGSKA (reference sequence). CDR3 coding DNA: TGCAGTGCCGAAGGTATAGCGGGAGGGATCAATGAGCAGTACTTC. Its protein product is CSAEGIAGGINEQYF.

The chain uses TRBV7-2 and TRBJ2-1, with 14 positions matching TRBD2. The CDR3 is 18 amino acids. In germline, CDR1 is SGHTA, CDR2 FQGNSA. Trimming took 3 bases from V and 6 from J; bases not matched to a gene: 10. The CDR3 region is CASSFQTSGGGWSNEQFF. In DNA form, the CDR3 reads TGTGCCAGCAGCTTCCAGACTAGCGGGGGGGGATGGAGCAATGAGCAGTTCTTC.

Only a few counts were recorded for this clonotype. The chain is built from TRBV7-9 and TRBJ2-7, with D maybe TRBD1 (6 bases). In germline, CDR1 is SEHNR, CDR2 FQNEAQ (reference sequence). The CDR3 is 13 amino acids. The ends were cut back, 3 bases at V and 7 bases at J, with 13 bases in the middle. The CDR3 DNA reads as TGTGCCAGCAGCTTCGGGACAAATGCAGAGCAGTACTTC. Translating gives CASSFGTNAEQYF. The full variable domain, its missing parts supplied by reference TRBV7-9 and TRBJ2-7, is DTGVSQNPRHKITKRGQNVTFRCDPISEHNRLYWYRQTLGQGPEFLTYFQNEAQLEKSRLLSDRFSAERPKGSFSTLEIQRTEQGDSAMYLCASSFGTNAEQYFGPGTRLTVT.

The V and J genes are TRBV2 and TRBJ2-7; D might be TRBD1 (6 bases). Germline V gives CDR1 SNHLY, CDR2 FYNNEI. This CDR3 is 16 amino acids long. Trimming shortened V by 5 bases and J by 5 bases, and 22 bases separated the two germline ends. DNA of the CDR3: TGTGCCAGCAGTCCCCGCACGACAGGTCTTGCCGACGAGCAGTACTTC. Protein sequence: CASSPRTTGLADEQYF.

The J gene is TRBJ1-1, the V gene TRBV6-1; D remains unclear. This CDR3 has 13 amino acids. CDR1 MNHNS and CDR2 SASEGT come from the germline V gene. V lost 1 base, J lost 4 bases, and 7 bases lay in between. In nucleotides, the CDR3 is TGTGCCAGCAGTGAAGTCGAGGGCACTGAAGCTTTCTTT. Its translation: CASSEVEGTEAFF.

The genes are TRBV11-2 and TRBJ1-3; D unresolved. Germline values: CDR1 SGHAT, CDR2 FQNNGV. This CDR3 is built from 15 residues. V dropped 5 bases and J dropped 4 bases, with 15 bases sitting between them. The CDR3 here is CASSLAETSGNTIYF. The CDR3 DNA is TGTGCCAGCAGCCTCGCCGAAACCAGCGGAAACACCATATATTTT.

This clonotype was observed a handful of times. CDR3 nucleotides: TGTGCCAGCAGTGTGGGGGGACTAGCGGGATTGGGGAGAGAGACCCAGTACTTC. It codes for CASSVGGLAGLGRETQYF. J is TRBJ2-5 and V is TRBV2; 13 nucleotides agree with TRBD2. Per the germline V gene, CDR1 is SNHLY and CDR2 is FYNNEI. The CDR3 extends over 18 amino acids. Trimming removed 4 bases from V and 4 bases from J; junction bases left unmatched: 12.